This is a list of T cell receptor beta chains from one sample in a study of human T cells and chemical hapten exposure. Via MiXCR, TCRdb re-called the RACE reads, giving one row per CDR3 protein. The sample shows about 30,000 distinct CDR3 sequences, 10% of them seen only once. This specimen consisted of whole blood, obtained in connection with sensitization to the hapten diphenylcyclopropenone (DPC). The source of these receptors is a man aged 50 to 59 with alopecia areata. Some clones in this sample may be carry-over from other donors' samples. Each CDR3 is given with its conserved first and last residue. The order of the fields is clone size, J gene, D gene, V gene, CDR3 DNA, CDR3 protein. D genes are given only for firm matches. Clone size is shown for a subset of rows, as once, few, many or a class of expanded clone.

many TRBJ2-1 NA TRBV28 TGTGCCAGCAGATCCACTAGGATCCATGAGCAGTTCTTC CASRSTRIHEQFF
NA TRBJ2-7 NA TRBV20-1 TGCAGTGCTAGCGCCCGGGGGTTAACCTCCTACGAGCAGTACTTC CSASARGLTSYEQYF
few TRBJ1-5 NA TRBV10-1 TGCGCCAGCAGTGAGGCGGATAGCAATCAGCCCCAGCATTTT CASSEADSNQPQHF
many TRBJ2-3 NA TRBV7-9 TGTGCCAGCAGCTCGACACGGCGGGGCACAGATACGCAGTATTTT CASSSTRRGTDTQYF
many TRBJ1-3 NA TRBV20-1 TGCAGTGCTAGAGATGGGAACAGGGTGTCCAGTGGAAACACCATATATTTT CSARDGNRVSSGNTIYF
many TRBJ2-7 TRBD1 TRBV9 TGTGCCAGCAGCGGTGACAGGGGGAAGCAGTACTTC CASSGDRGKQYF
many TRBJ2-3 NA TRBV28 TGTGCCAGCAGCACGGTTGCCACAGATACGCAGTATTTT CASSTVATDTQYF
many TRBJ1-2 NA TRBV4-1 TGCGCCAGCAGCCAAGAAAGTAGCAGTAACTATGGCTACACCTTC CASSQESSSNYGYTF
NA TRBJ2-3 TRBD1 TRBV29-1 TGCAGCGGGAGTAGGGGGCGGCAAAGCACAGATACGCAGTATTTT CSGSRGRQSTDTQYF
few TRBJ1-5 NA TRBV12-3/TRBV12-4 TGTGCCAGCAGTTTAGGTGGCAGACGTTATAGCAATCAGCCCCAGCATTTT CASSLGGRRYSNQPQHF
NA TRBJ1-3 NA TRBV28 TGTGCCAGCAGTTTATTAGGGGCGAAATTAGGAAACACCATATATTTT CASSLLGAKLGNTIYF
few TRBJ2-7 NA TRBV29-1 TGCAGCGTTGAAGATAGCGGCTACGAGCAGTACTTC CSVEDSGYEQYF
many TRBJ1-1 NA TRBV28 TGTGCCAGCAGTTTACCAGGGGCGTACACTGAAGCTTTCTTT CASSLPGAYTEAFF
many TRBJ1-5 TRBD1 TRBV29-1 TGCAGCACCCAGGGGGCCCCCCTGGAGCCCCAGCATTTT CSTQGAPLEPQHF
many TRBJ2-6 TRBD1 TRBV25-1 TGTGCCAGCAGTGCCACGACAGGGTTTGGGGCCAACGTCCTGACTTTC CASSATTGFGANVLTF
NA TRBJ2-2 TRBD2 TRBV5-1 TGCGCCAGCAGCTTGGAACTAGCGGGAGCTACCGGGGAGCTGTTTTTT CASSLELAGATGELFF
few TRBJ2-7 NA TRBV6-5 TGTGCCAGCAGTTACTCTGGAGGGGGGGGCTCCGAGCAGTACTTC CASSYSGGGGSEQYF
few TRBJ1-3 TRBD1 TRBV6-6 TGTGCCAGCAGTACCCTAATAGGACAGGGGGCTTTTGGAAACACCATATATTTT CASSTLIGQGAFGNTIYF
many TRBJ2-2 TRBD2 TRBV20-1 TGCAGTGCCATGGGACTAGCGGGATTGAACACCGGGGAGCTGTTTTTT CSAMGLAGLNTGELFF
many TRBJ2-1 NA TRBV3-1 TGTGCCAGCAGCCAAGAAATCGAGGGTGAGCAGTTCTTC CASSQEIEGEQFF
many TRBJ1-1 NA TRBV6-2/TRBV6-3 TGTGCCAGCAGTTATGGACTTATTAACACTGAAGCTTTCTTT CASSYGLINTEAFF
NA TRBJ1-1 NA TRBV9 TGTGCCAGCAGCCCTCACCAAACAGGGAACACTGAAGCTTTCTTT CASSPHQTGNTEAFF
NA TRBJ1-3 NA TRBV29-1 TGCAGCGTTCGTCAGGGAAGCGTTGGGGGAAACACCATATATTTT CSVRQGSVGGNTIYF
many TRBJ1-2 NA TRBV5-1 TGCGCCAGCAGCCCTGGAGGGGGGATTGCTAACTATGGCTACACCTTC CASSPGGGIANYGYTF
NA TRBJ1-5 NA TRBV19 TGTGCCAGTGCGCGGAACTCGGGACAGCCCCAGCATTTT CASARNSGQPQHF
many TRBJ2-2 NA TRBV5-5 TGTGCCAGCAGCCCAAACTCAGGGTTCGGGGAGCTGTTTTTT CASSPNSGFGELFF
NA TRBJ2-1 NA TRBV29-1 TGCAGTGAGGGGGACTCAAGCTACAATGAGCAGTTCTTC CSEGDSSYNEQFF
many TRBJ2-1 TRBD2 TRBV20-1 TGCAGTGCTAGAGTCTGGACTAGCGGGAGGACAAGGTACAATGAGCAGTTCTTC CSARVWTSGRTRYNEQFF
many TRBJ2-7 NA TRBV29-1 TGCAGCGTTGAAGTGCCGGCAGGTGGAGGGCACGAGCAGTACTTC CSVEVPAGGGHEQYF
many TRBJ2-6 NA TRBV30 TGTGCCTGGAGTGTACAACGGCGAAACCGGCAGTGGGGGTCCTCTGGGGCCAACGTCCTGACTTTC CAWSVQRRNRQWGSSGANVLTF
NA TRBJ1-5 TRBD1 TRBV10-2 TGCGCCAGCAGTGAGGATCAGGGGGCAAATAGTCCCCAGCATTTT CASSEDQGANSPQHF
NA TRBJ2-5 NA TRBV29-1 TGCAGCGTGCAGGGACAGACCCAGTACTTC CSVQGQTQYF
many TRBJ2-1 TRBD2 TRBV28 TGTGCCAGCAGTAGGACTAGCGGGAGAGTGATTGAGCAGTTCTTC CASSRTSGRVIEQFF
few TRBJ1-5 TRBD1 TRBV6-6 TGTGCCAGCAGAGGGGGCGCCGGTCAGCCCCAGCATTTT CASRGGAGQPQHF
NA TRBJ2-7 TRBD2 TRBV27 TGTGCCAGCAGTTTACTAGCGGGAGGGCCGGACCACCACGAGCAGTACTTC CASSLLAGGPDHHEQYF
few TRBJ2-7 NA TRBV9 TGTGCCAGCAGCTTGAAACAGGGCCCCTCCTACGAGCAGTACTTC CASSLKQGPSYEQYF
NA TRBJ1-4 NA TRBV28 TGTGCCAGCCAAAAGGTCCTTAATGAAAAACTGTTTTTT CASQKVLNEKLFF
NA TRBJ1-6 NA TRBV27 TGTGCCAGCAGTCTGGACAGTAATTCACCCCTCCACTTT CASSLDSNSPLHF
few TRBJ2-1 TRBD2 TRBV3-1 TGTGCCAGCAGCCAAGAAGGTAGCGGGAGGTGGAATGAGCAGTTCTTC CASSQEGSGRWNEQFF
many TRBJ2-3 TRBD2 TRBV7-2 TGTGCCAGCAGCTCATTAGCGGGAGGAACAGATACGCAGTATTTT CASSSLAGGTDTQYF
NA TRBJ2-1 NA TRBV10-1 TGCGCCAGCAGTGGTCGCGTCGATGAGCAGTTCTTC CASSGRVDEQFF
few TRBJ2-2 TRBD2 TRBV2 TGTGCCAGCAGCCTCCCTAGCGGGACCCCGAACACCGGGGAGCTGTTTTTT CASSLPSGTPNTGELFF
NA TRBJ2-1 NA TRBV12-3/TRBV12-4 TGTGCCAGCAGTTTTTTTTGGGGTGTCGGGTTAGCCAGCGGCTCCTACAATGAGCAGTTCTTC CASSFFWGVGLASGSYNEQFF
many TRBJ2-2 TRBD2 TRBV4-2 TGTGCCAGCAGCCCCGGGACTAGCGGGAGTAGCGGGGAGCTGTTTTTT CASSPGTSGSSGELFF
many TRBJ1-2 NA TRBV20-1 TGCAGTGCTAGAGATCCGACTAACTATGGCTACACCTTC CSARDPTNYGYTF
many TRBJ2-5 TRBD1 TRBV29-1 TGCAGCGGCGACAGGGGCCAAGAGACCCAGTACTTC CSGDRGQETQYF
many TRBJ2-7 TRBD1 TRBV28 TGTGCCAGCCACCGACAGGGAGAGTTGTACGAGCAGTACTTC CASHRQGELYEQYF
few TRBJ2-2 NA TRBV7-2 TGTGCCAGCAGCTTATTTGGGACGGGTAACACCGGGGAGCTGTTTTTT CASSLFGTGNTGELFF
many TRBJ1-1 NA TRBV5-8 TGTGCCAGCAGCGTGTCATACACTGAAGCTTTCTTT CASSVSYTEAFF
many TRBJ2-5 NA TRBV29-1 TGCAGCGTTGACCCAGGGTTGAAGACCCAGTACTTC CSVDPGLKTQYF
many TRBJ2-7 NA TRBV5-8 TGTGCCAGCAGCTTGGAGAGGGGGACGGACTACGAGCAGTACTTC CASSLERGTDYEQYF
many TRBJ2-1 TRBD2 TRBV6-2/TRBV6-3 TGTGCCAGCAGTTACTCTGGGGCCAGCGGGGCTGGTGAGCAGTTCTTC CASSYSGASGAGEQFF
once TRBJ2-3 NA TRBV14 TGTGCCAGCAGCCACCGACAGGACGGGCTCAGCACAGATACGCAGTATTTT CASSHRQDGLSTDTQYF
many TRBJ2-5 NA TRBV20-1 TGCAGTGCCTTGCCTGGGGGTGAGACCCAGTACTTC CSALPGGETQYF
NA TRBJ2-3 NA TRBV10-2 TGCGCCAGCGGCACAGATACGCAGTATTTT CASGTDTQYF
many TRBJ2-1 NA TRBV29-1 TGCAGCGTTGGCGAGGGGAACAATGAGCAGTTCTTC CSVGEGNNEQFF